The 25 T cell receptor beta chains listed next were all sequenced from one sample in a study of blood T cells in healthy people across ages. A sample-barcoded 5' primer and a J-beta primer mix were used in a second PCR of about 7 to 11 cycles. TCRdb called the 5' RACE reads again in MiXCR, with one record for every CDR3 protein. Of 1.5 million to 2 million distinct CDR3 sequences in the sample, 28% are singletons; the top ten hold less than 9.5%. Specimen: blood. The receptors come from a woman in her twenties or thirties in good health.

CDR3 residues: CASDPIRLAGEAGELFF. In DNA, the CDR3 is TGTGCCAGCGACCCCATCCGACTAGCGGGAGAAGCCGGGGAGCTGTTTTTT. This chain uses TRBV7-2 with TRBJ2-2; 12 nucleotides align to TRBD2. This CDR3 has 17 residues. Germline V gene lookup returns CDR1 SGHTA and CDR2 FQGNSA. The ends lost 8 bases at V and 6 bases at J; junction bases unmatched: 13.

As for this clonotype: The junction does not match germline at one end; this may be a read error. V and J are TRBV7-9 and TRBJ1-5; D remains unclear. The germline V gene encodes CDR1 SEHNR and CDR2 FQNEAQ (reference sequence). CDR3 size: 18 residues. The CDR3 region has the DNA TGTGCCAGCAGCTTAACAAGGACTGGGGATCGCGGCAATCAGCCCCGGCATTTT. The encoded protein is CASSLTRTGDRGNQPRHF.

This clonotype was counted a few times. The J gene is TRBJ2-3, the V gene TRBV10-3; TRBD2 matches at 8 bases. This CDR3 contains 16 residues. With 0 bases clipped from V and 1 base from J, the junction kept 3 bases outside the gene matches. Germline assignment: CDR1 ENHRY and CDR2 SYGVKD. CDR3 in amino acids: CAISESLLAGTDTQYF. The CDR3 DNA is TGTGCCATCAGTGAGTCTTTACTAGCGGGCACAGATACGCAGTATTTT.

Only a few counts were recorded for this clonotype. The chain joins TRBV13 to TRBJ2-1, with a possible D match to TRBD1 (6 bases). The germline CDR1 and CDR2 sequences are PRHDT and FYEKMQ (reference sequence). The CDR3 consists of 16 residues. The V end was cut by 5 bases, the J end by 5 bases, with 19 bases between. CDR3 bases: TGTGCCAGCAGCCCTCCGCTACAGGGTTATAACAATGAGCAGTTCTTC. Translating gives CASSPPLQGYNNEQFF.

This clonotype was seen ten or more times. The rearrangement joins TRBV29-1 to TRBJ2-1; D is uncertain. The CDR3 runs to 13 residues. Deletions cut 6 bases from V and 0 bases from J, with 9 bases between. CDR1 and CDR2 (germline): SQVTM, ANQGSEA. Here the CDR3 DNA reads TGCAGCGTGTGGGCGTCCTCCTACAATGAGCAGTTCTTC. It translates to CSVWASSYNEQFF.

Points on this clonotype: The junction shows a germline mismatch at one end, possibly a read error. The chain links TRBV7-8 to TRBJ2-7, with D perhaps TRBD1 (5 bases). CDR3 length: 16 residues. Germline V gene data show CDR1 as SGHVS and CDR2 as FQNEAQ. The CDR3 region has the DNA TGTGCCGGCAGCGCCCAGCAGGGTCGGGCTAAAACGGGGCAGTACTTC. The encoded protein is CAGSAQQGRAKTGQYF.

This clonotype appeared many times. The chain links TRBV10-3 to TRBJ2-7; D is possibly TRBD1 (6 bases). The CDR3 extends over 15 amino acids. The ends were cut back, 3 bases at V and 1 base at J, with 13 bases in the middle. Per the germline V gene, CDR1 is ENHRY and CDR2 is SYGVKD. CDR3 region: CAISDSGTPSYEQYF. The DNA for the CDR3 is TGTGCCATCAGTGACTCCGGGACACCTTCCTACGAGCAGTACTTC.

A remark on this clonotype: A read error may produce the germline difference seen at one junction end. This chain links TRBV5-1 with TRBJ2-7, with 7 bases that match TRBD1. The CDR3 consists of 14 residues. From germline, CDR1 is SGHRS and CDR2 YFSETQ. CDR3 sequence (DNA): TGCGCTAGCAGCTTTAGGGGACAGAGTTACGAGCAGTACTTC. Its translation: CASSFRGQSYEQYF.

The V gene is TRBV2, the J gene TRBJ2-5; possibly TRBD2 for D (6 bases). Germline V CDR1 and CDR2: SNHLY, FYNNEI. The CDR3 covers 17 residues. The V end was cut by 6 bases, the J end by 2 bases, with 22 bases between. The CDR3 sequence is CASSGSRTGGRQETQYF. CDR3 DNA: TGTGCCAGCAGCGGGTCGCGAACCGGGGGTCGTCAAGAGACCCAGTACTTC.

This chain joins TRBV12-3 or TRBV12-4 and TRBJ2-7; no reliable D call. The CDR3 totals 14 residues. Trimming removed 3 bases at V and 0 bases at J, with 9 bases between. As DNA, the CDR3 is TGTGCCAGCAGTTTTGCACGGAGCTCCTACGAGCAGTACTTC. Translated, it gives CASSFARSSYEQYF.

The chain recombines TRBV2 with TRBJ1-2; the D is unclear. The CDR3 has 13 amino acids. The V gene lost 1 base and the J gene lost 4 bases, with 7 bases spanning the gap. CDR1 is SNHLY and CDR2 is FYNNEI in the germline V gene. The CDR3 protein is CASSEEQFYGYTF. The CDR3 region has the DNA TGTGCCAGCAGTGAAGAACAGTTCTATGGCTACACCTTC.

The rearrangement uses TRBV7-2 and TRBJ2-3; 8 bases map to TRBD2. This CDR3 spans 18 amino acids. Germline assignment: CDR1 SGHTA and CDR2 FQGNSA. The junction had 11 bases not matched to a gene; V was cut back by 1 base and J by 2 bases. The CDR3 DNA reads TGTGCCAGCAGCTTAGAGTCGGGAGGGTGGGGACCCACAGATACGCAGTATTTT. This sequence encodes CASSLESGGWGPTDTQYF.

This clonotype was counted a few times. The chain carries TRBV19 and TRBJ1-1; D is possibly TRBD1 (5 bases). This CDR3 is built from 12 residues. V lost 7 bases to trimming and J lost 3 bases, with 9 bases between them. The V gene's germline CDR1 is LNHDA and CDR2 SQIVND (reference sequence). In nucleotides, the CDR3 is TGTGCCAGTAATGAAGGGGACACTGAAGCTTTCTTT. It yields the protein CASNEGDTEAFF.

The gene calls are TRBV3-1 and TRBJ2-4, with 9 bases fitting TRBD1. Judging by the DNA end, TRBJ2-7 fits better; the J call may be wrong. This CDR3 is built from 19 residues. Germline values: CDR1 LGHDT, CDR2 YNNKEL (reference sequence). The CDR3 DNA sequence: TGTGCCAGCAGCCTCCGGGACAGGGAACCATGGGGGCTCTCCTACGAGCAGTACTTC. Translated, it gives CASSLRDREPWGLSYEQYF.

This chain joins TRBV15 and TRBJ2-5; no clear D. Germline V lookup: CDR1 LNHNV, CDR2 YYDKDF (reference sequence). The CDR3 loop spans 14 amino acids. V was clipped by 2 bases and J by 4 bases, with 11 bases between them. The CDR3 DNA is TGTGCCACCAGCAGACTGGCGGTTGGAGAGACCCAGTACTTC. This sequence encodes CATSRLAVGETQYF.

This clonotype has a count of ten or more. The gene calls are TRBV6-2 or TRBV6-3 and TRBJ2-7; 7 nucleotides match TRBD1. The V and J ends lost 8 bases and 4 bases, in that order; junction bases with no gene match: 8. This CDR3 is built from 13 residues. Looked up from germline, CDR1 is MNHEY and CDR2 is SVGEGT. The CDR3 DNA reads TGTGCCAGCCGGTGGACAGGAAGATACGAGCAGTACTTC. It encodes CASRWTGRYEQYF.

V gene TRBV29-1 combines with J gene TRBJ2-7; a weak D match, TRBD2 (5 bases). Trimming pared 1 base from V and 2 bases from J, leaving 12 bases between. The CDR3 runs 14 residues. The V gene's germline CDR1 is SQVTM and CDR2 ANQGSEA. The CDR3 bases are TGCAGCGTTGAAGTGAGGGATCGGGCCTACGAGCAGTACTTC. Translation gives CSVEVRDRAYEQYF.

The sample holds many counts of this clonotype. J is TRBJ2-7 and V is TRBV28, with 10 nucleotides matching TRBD1. This CDR3 region has 15 residues. The V gene end was trimmed by 5 bases and the J gene end by 2 bases; junction bases not matched to a gene: 6. CDR1 is MDHEN and CDR2 is SYDVKM in the germline V gene. As DNA, the CDR3 is TGTGCCAGCAGTAAACCGGGACAGGGGACCTACGAGCAGTACTTC. It codes for CASSKPGQGTYEQYF.

This chain uses TRBV29-1 with TRBJ2-5; D unclear. Trimming removed 4 bases at V and 5 bases at J, with 17 bases between. Looked up from germline, CDR1 is SQVTM and CDR2 is ANQGSEA. This CDR3 is built from 14 residues. CDR3 coding DNA: TGCAGCGTTGTCACTTTTCAGGCCTCGGAGACCCAGTACTTC. Encoded protein: CSVVTFQASETQYF.

In its sample, this clonotype was seen a few times. This CDR3 is CSASDPVRGNNQPQHF. CDR3 coding DNA: TGCAGTGCGTCAGACCCCGTTCGCGGGAACAATCAGCCCCAGCATTTT. The chain is built from TRBV20-1 and TRBJ1-5, with D uncertain. Germline CDR1 reads DFQATT; CDR2 reads SNEGSKA (reference sequence). Deletions cut 6 bases from V and 3 bases from J, with 21 bases between. The length of the CDR3 is 16 residues.

About this clonotype itself: The junction departs from the called germline gene at one end, perhaps through a read error. The chain carries TRBV9 and TRBJ1-6; maybe TRBD1 (6 bases). The CDR3 covers 15 residues. The germline V gene has CDR1 SGDLS and CDR2 YYNGEE. The chain's CDR3 is CASKGGNEGNSPPHF. The CDR3 DNA sequence: TGTGCCAGTAAAGGGGGTAATGAGGGTAATTCACCCCCCCACTTT. Full variable domain (outside the CDR3, taken from reference TRBV9 and TRBJ1-6): DSGVTQTPKHLITATGQRVTLRCSPRSGDLSVYWYQQSLDQGLQFLIQYYNGEERAKGNILERFSAQQFPDLHSELNLSSLELGDSALYFCASKGGNEGNSPPHFGNGTRLTVT.

The chain recombines TRBV24-1 with TRBJ2-1; D possibly uses TRBD1 or TRBD2 (7 bases each). CDR1 and CDR2 (germline): KGHDR, SFDVKD. V gave up 0 bases and J gave up 6 bases, with 17 bases separating them. The CDR3 loop spans 17 amino acids. The CDR3: CATSDLGSGGTINEQFF. The CDR3 bases are TGTGCCACCAGTGATTTGGGGTCAGGGGGGACTATCAATGAGCAGTTCTTC.

The rearrangement uses TRBV20-1 and TRBJ2-5, with 9 bases that match TRBD1. Germline CDR1 DFQATT, CDR2 SNEGSKA (reference sequence). V lost 6 bases and J lost 11; bases outside the gene matches: 19. The CDR3 has 15 residues. Written as DNA, the CDR3 is TGCAGTGCCTTCTCCGGGACAGGGAGAGGCAATGAGCAGTACTTC. It translates to CSAFSGTGRGNEQYF.

This clonotype showed up many times. This chain connects TRBV7-7 to TRBJ2-5, with 7 bases identical to TRBD1. V lost 5 bases to trimming and J lost 4 bases; unmatched junction nucleotides: 7. This CDR3 region has 14 residues. The germline gives CDR1 SSHAT, CDR2 FNYEAQ (reference sequence). The CDR3 here is CASSLTGLGETQYF. The DNA for the CDR3 is TGTGCCAGCAGCCTGACAGGGTTGGGAGAGACCCAGTACTTC.

This clonotype was seen more than once but under ten times. The rearrangement joins TRBV12-3 or TRBV12-4 to TRBJ2-3; D may be TRBD2 (5 bases). Trimming took off 4 bases at V and 0 bases at J, with 11 bases between the two ends. The CDR3 has 15 residues. The CDR3: CASSWASRSTDTQYF. CDR3 bases: TGTGCCAGCAGTTGGGCTAGCCGTAGCACAGATACGCAGTATTTT.